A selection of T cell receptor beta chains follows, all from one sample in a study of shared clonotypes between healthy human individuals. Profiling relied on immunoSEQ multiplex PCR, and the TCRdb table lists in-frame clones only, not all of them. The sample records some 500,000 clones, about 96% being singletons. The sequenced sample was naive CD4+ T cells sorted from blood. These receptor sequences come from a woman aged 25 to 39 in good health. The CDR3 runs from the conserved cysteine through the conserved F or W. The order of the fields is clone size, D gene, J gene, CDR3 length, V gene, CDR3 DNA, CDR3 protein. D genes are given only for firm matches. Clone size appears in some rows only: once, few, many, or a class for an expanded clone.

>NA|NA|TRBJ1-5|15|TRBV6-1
TGTGCCAGCTCCAGCCTCACCGTTAGCAATCAGCCCCAGCATTTT
CASSSLTVSNQPQHF
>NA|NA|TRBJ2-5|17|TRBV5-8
TGTGCCAGCAGCAACGAACTTAGCACGACCCGGGGGGAGACCCAGTACTTC
CASSNELSTTRGETQYF
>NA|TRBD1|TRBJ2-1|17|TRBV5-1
TGCGCCAGCAGTAGAGGACAGGGCACCAGGACCGGTAATGAGCAGTTCTTC
CASSRGQGTRTGNEQFF
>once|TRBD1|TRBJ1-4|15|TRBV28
TGTGCCAGCAGTAAGAGGACAGGGCCGATGAAAAAACTGTTTTTT
CASSKRTGPMKKLFF
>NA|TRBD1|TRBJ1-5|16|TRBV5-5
TGTGCCAGCAGCCGATCTGGACAGGGTTGGGATCAGCCCCAGCATTTT
CASSRSGQGWDQPQHF
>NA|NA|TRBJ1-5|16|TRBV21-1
TGTGCCAGCAGCAAAAGGGTCCAGGGGTTAAGGCAGCCCCAGCATTTT
CASSKRVQGLRQPQHF
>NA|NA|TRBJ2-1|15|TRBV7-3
TGTGCCAGCAGCCGCGGGACAGATAATAGCTATGAGCAGTTCTTC
CASSRGTDNSYEQFF
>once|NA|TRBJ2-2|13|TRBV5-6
TGTGCCAGCAGCCAACTAGCATCCGGGGAGCTGTTTTTT
CASSQLASGELFF
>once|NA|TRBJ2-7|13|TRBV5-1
TGCGCCAGCAGCTTGGTTGGGAGCTACGAGCAGTACTTC
CASSLVGSYEQYF
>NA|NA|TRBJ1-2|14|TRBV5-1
TGCGCCAGCAGCCCAACCGTAGCTAACTATGGCTACACCTTC
CASSPTVANYGYTF
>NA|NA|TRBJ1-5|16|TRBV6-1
TGTGCCAGCAGTGAAGGGACTGCAATCGGTCGACAGCCCCAGCATTTT
CASSEGTAIGRQPQHF
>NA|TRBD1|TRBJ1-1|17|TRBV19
TGTGCCAGTAGTATTATCCAAAGACAGGGGGCGGACACTGAAGCTTTCTTT
CASSIIQRQGADTEAFF
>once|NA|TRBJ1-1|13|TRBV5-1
TGCGCCAGCAGCTTTGAAGGGAGCACTGAAGCTTTCTTT
CASSFEGSTEAFF
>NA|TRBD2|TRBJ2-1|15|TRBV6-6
TGTGCCAGCAGCCCTCCTAGCGGGGGCTACAATGAGCAGTTCTTC
CASSPPSGGYNEQFF
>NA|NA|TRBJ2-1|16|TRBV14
TGTGCCAGCAGCCGGCAGCGGGCTAGCTCCTACAATGAGCAGTTCTTC
CASSRQRASSYNEQFF
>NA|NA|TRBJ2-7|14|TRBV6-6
TGTGCCAGCAGTTACGACAGGGCGGGGAGGGAGCAGTACTTC
CASSYDRAGREQYF
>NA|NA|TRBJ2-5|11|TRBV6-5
TGTGCCAGCAGTTCCCAAGAGACCCAGTACTTC
CASSSQETQYF
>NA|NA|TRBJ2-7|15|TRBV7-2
TGTGCCAGCAGCTTAAACCCTACCACCCCCTACGAGCAGTACTTC
CASSLNPTTPYEQYF
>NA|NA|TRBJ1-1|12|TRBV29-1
TGCAGCGTTGGTGTGAGGGGCGGTGAAGCTTTCTTT
CSVGVRGGEAFF
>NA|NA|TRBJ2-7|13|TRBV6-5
TGTGCCAGCACTAAGCTCAACCCCTACGAGCAGTACTTC
CASTKLNPYEQYF
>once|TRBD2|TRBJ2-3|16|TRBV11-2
TGTGCCAGCAGCTTAGCTAGCGGGCGAAGAGTGGATACGCAGTATTTT
CASSLASGRRVDTQYF
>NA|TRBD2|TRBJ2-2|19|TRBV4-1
TGCGCCAGCAGCCAAGATAGGACTAGCGGGAGTATTAACACCGGGGAGCTGTTTTTT
CASSQDRTSGSINTGELFF
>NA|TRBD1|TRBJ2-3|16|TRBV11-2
TGTGCCAGCAGCGTCTCGACAGGGGGCACAGGGGATACGCAGTATTTT
CASSVSTGGTGDTQYF
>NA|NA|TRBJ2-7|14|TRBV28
TGTGCCAGCAGCCAACCCCCGACTCACTACGAGCAGTACTTC
CASSQPPTHYEQYF
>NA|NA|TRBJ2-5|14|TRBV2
TGTGCCAGCAGTGACCGGTCGGGAGTTGAGACCCAGTACTTC
CASSDRSGVETQYF
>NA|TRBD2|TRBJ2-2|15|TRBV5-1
TGCGCCAGCAGCATAGGACTAGAAGGTGCCGGGGAGCTGTTTTTT
CASSIGLEGAGELFF
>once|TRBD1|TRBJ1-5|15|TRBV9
TGTGCCAGCAGCCCACGGGGACAGTTCAATCAGCCCCAGCATTTT
CASSPRGQFNQPQHF
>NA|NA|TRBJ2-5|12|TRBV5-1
TGCGCCAGCAGCTTTGGGGGCGAGACCCAGTACTTC
CASSFGGETQYF
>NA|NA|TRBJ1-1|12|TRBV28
TGTGTAACCGAGACGGGGAACACTGAAGCTTTCTTT
CVTETGNTEAFF
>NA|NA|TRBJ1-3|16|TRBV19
TGTGCCAGTAAGGGTTTCGGTACGCTTGGGGGAAACACCATATATTTT
CASKGFGTLGGNTIYF
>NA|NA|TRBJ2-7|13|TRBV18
TGTGCCAGCTCACCATCCCCCCTTTACGAGCAGTACTTC
CASSPSPLYEQYF
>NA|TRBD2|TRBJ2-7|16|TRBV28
TGTGCCAGCAGTCCCACGGGACTAGCGGGAGACCACGAGCAGTACTTC
CASSPTGLAGDHEQYF
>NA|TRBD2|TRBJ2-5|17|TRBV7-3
TGTGCCAGCAGCCAGGGAGGACTAGCGGGAGGGCCGGAGACCCAGTACTTC
CASSQGGLAGGPETQYF
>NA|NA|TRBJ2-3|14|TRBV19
TGTGCCAGTAGTATAGGTGGCGACCCTTATACGCAGTATTTT
CASSIGGDPYTQYF
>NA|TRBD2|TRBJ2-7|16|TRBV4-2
TGTGCCAGCAGCCAAGATAGTCTAGCGGGAGGACGATCTCAGTACTTC
CASSQDSLAGGRSQYF
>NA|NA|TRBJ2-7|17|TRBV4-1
TGCGCCAGCAGCCAAGATAGGGGGAATAGCGGTCCCTACGAGCAGTACTTC
CASSQDRGNSGPYEQYF
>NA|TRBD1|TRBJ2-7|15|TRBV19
TGTGCCAGTAGTATTGAACAGGGGGATGGTTACGAGCAGTACTTC
CASSIEQGDGYEQYF
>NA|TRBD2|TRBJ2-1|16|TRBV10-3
TGTGCCATCAGATCGGTCCCTGGGACTAGGGACAATGAGCAGTTCTTC
CAIRSVPGTRDNEQFF
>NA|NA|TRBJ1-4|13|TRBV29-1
TGCAGCGTTGGAGAGACGGTAGGGGAAAAACTGTTTTTT
CSVGETVGEKLFF
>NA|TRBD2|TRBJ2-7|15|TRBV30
TGTGCCTGGGACCCCGTAAGCGGGAGGGTCGGGGAGCAGTACTTC
CAWDPVSGRVGEQYF
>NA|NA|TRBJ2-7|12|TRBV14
TGTGCCAGCAGCCAGGGGCGCTACGAGCAGTACTTC
CASSQGRYEQYF
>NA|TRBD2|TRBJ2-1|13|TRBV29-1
TGCAGCGTGAGCGGGAGGGCCTTCGCTGAGCAGTTCTTC
CSVSGRAFAEQFF
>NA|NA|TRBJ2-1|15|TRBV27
TGTGCCAGCAGTTCCACGGTGAGCTCCTACAATGAGCAGTTCTTC
CASSSTVSSYNEQFF
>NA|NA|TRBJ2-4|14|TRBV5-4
TGTGCCAGCAGCCTAACAGGGACCAAAAACATTCAGTACTTC
CASSLTGTKNIQYF
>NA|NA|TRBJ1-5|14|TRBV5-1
TGCGCCAGCAGCTTGGGAGGGGGAAATCAGCCCCAGCATTTT
CASSLGGGNQPQHF
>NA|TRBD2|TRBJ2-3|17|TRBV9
TGTGCCAGCAGCACGATTAGCGGGAGGGGAATCACAGATACGCAGTATTTT
CASSTISGRGITDTQYF
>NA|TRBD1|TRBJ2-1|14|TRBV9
TGTGCCAGCGCGTGGGGACAGGGCAACAATGAGCAGTTCTTC
CASAWGQGNNEQFF
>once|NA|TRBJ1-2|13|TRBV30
TGTGCCTGGGCCCCTCAGTTGGAGGGAGGCTACACCTTC
CAWAPQLEGGYTF
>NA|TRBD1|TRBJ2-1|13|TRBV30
TGTGCCGGTACAGGGGGTTCCTACAATGAGCAGTTCTTC
CAGTGGSYNEQFF
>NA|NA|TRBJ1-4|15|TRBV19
TGTGCCAGTAGTACATGGACGGTCCGAAATGAAAAACTGTTTTTT
CASSTWTVRNEKLFF
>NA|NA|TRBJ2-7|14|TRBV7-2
TGTGCCAGCAGCTTATTGGGGCCCGCGGGCGAGCAGTACTTC
CASSLLGPAGEQYF
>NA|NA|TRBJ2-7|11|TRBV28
TGTGCCAGCAGGGCAAACTACGAGCAGTACTTC
CASRANYEQYF
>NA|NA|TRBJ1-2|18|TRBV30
TGTGCCTGGAGTAAACCCGGAGGGCAGACAGGCCTAAACTATGGCTACACCTTC
CAWSKPGGQTGLNYGYTF